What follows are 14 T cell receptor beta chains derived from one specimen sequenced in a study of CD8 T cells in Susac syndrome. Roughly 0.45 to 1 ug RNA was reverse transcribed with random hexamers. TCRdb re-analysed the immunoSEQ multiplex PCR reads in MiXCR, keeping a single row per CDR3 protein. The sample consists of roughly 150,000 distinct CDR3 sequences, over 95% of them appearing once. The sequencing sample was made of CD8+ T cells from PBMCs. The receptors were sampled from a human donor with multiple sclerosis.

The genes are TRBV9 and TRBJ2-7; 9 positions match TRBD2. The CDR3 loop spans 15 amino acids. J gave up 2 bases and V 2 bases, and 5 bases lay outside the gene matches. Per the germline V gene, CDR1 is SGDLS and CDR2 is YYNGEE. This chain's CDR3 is CASSVGTSRAYEQYF. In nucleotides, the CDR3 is TGTGCCAGCAGCGTGGGGACTAGCCGTGCCTACGAGCAGTACTTC.

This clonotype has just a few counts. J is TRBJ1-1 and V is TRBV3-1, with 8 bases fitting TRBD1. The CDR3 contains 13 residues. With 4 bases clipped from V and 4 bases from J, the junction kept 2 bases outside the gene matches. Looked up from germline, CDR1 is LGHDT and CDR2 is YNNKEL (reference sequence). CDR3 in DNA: TGTGCCAGCAGCCTTGACAGGGGCACTGAAGCTTTCTTT. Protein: CASSLDRGTEAFF.

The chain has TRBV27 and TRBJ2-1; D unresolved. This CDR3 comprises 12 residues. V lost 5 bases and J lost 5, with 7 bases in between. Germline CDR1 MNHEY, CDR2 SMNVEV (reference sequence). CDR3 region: CASSPKNNEQFF. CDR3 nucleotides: TGTGCCAGCAGTCCGAAGAACAATGAGCAGTTCTTC.

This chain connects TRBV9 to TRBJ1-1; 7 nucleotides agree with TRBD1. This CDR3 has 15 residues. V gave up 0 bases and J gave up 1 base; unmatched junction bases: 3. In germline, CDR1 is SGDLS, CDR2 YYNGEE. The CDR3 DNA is TGTGCCAGCAGCGTAGGGACAGGATCGAACACTGAAGCTTTCTTT. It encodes CASSVGTGSNTEAFF.

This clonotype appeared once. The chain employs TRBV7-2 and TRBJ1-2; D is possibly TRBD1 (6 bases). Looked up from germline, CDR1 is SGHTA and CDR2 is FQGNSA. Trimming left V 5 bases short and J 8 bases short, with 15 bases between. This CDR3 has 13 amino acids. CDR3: CASSLGQIFGYTF. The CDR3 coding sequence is TGTGCCAGCAGCCTTGGACAGATCTTCGGCTACACCTTC.

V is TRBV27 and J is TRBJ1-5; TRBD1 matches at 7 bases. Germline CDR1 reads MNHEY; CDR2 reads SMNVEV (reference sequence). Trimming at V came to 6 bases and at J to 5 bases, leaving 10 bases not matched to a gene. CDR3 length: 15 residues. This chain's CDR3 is CASSLGGSRDQPQHF. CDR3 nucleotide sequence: TGTGCCAGCAGCCTAGGGGGCTCTCGAGATCAGCCCCAGCATTTT.

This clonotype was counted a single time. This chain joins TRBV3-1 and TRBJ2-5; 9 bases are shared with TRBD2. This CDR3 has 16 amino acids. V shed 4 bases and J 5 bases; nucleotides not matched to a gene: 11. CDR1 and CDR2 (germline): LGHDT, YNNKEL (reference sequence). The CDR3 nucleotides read TGTGCCAGCAGCCGATCGGGACTAGCTGGTTGGGAGACCCAGTACTTC. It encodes CASSRSGLAGWETQYF.

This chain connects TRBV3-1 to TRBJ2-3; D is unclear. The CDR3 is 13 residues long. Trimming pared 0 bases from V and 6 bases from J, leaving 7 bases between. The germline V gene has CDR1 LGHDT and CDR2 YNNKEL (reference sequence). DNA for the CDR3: TGTGCCAGCAGCCAAGAGAGAAGGGATACGCAGTATTTT. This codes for CASSQERRDTQYF.

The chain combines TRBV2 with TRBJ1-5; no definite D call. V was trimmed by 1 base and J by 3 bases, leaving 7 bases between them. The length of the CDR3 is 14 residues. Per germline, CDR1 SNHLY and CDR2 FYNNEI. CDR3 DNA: TGTGCCAGCAGTGAAGGGGTGCTCAATCAGCCCCAGCATTTT. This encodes CASSEGVLNQPQHF. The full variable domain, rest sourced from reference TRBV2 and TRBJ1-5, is EPEVTQTPSHQVTQMGQEVILRCVPISNHLYFYWYRQILGQKVEFLVSFYNNEISEKSEIFDDQFSVERPDGSNFTLKIRSTKLEDSAMYFCASSEGVLNQPQHFGDGTRLSIL.

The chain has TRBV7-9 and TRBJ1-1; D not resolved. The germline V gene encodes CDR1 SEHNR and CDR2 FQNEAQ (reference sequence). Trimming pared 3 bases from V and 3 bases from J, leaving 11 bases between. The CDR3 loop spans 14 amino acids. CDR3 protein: CASSLSWEDTEAFF. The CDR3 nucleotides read TGTGCCAGCAGCTTGAGTTGGGAGGACACTGAAGCTTTCTTT.

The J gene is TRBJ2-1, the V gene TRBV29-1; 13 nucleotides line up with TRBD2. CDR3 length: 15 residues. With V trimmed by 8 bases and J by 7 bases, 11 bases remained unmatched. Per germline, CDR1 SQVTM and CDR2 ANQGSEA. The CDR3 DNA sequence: TGCAGCAGCCACCTGGGACTAGCGGGGAGGAATGAGCAGTTCTTC. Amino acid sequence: CSSHLGLAGRNEQFF.

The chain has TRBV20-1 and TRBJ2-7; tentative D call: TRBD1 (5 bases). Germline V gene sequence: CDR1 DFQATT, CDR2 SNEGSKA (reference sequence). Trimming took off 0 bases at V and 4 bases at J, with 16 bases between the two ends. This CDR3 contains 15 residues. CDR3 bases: TGCAGTGCTAGAGATTTAAGGACAAACCCTTACGAGCAGTACGTC. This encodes CSARDLRTNPYEQYV.

CDR3 sequence (DNA): TGTGCCAGCAGCCCCGCGACCTCCTACAATGAGCAGTTCTTC. Its translation is CASSPATSYNEQFF. J is TRBJ2-1 and V is TRBV11-2; no firm D call. The V gene lost 5 bases and the J gene lost 0 bases, with 8 bases spanning the gap. Germline values: CDR1 SGHAT, CDR2 FQNNGV. The CDR3 is made up of 14 amino acids. Full variable domain (missing parts from reference TRBV11-2 and TRBJ2-1): EAGVAQSPRYKIIEKRQSVAFWCNPISGHATLYWYQQILGQGPKLLIQFQNNGVVDDSQLPKDRFSAERLKGVDSTLKIQPAKLEDSAVYLCASSPATSYNEQFFGPGTRLTVL.

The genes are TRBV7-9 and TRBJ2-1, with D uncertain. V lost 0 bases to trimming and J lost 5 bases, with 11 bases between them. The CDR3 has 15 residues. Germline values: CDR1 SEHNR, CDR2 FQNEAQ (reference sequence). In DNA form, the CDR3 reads TGTGCCAGCAGCTTAGCTGGCGGACCAGACAATGAGCAGTTCTTC. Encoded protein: CASSLAGGPDNEQFF.